This TCR beta chain is from a study of T cell responses to AZD1222 COVID-19 vaccine. Sequenced by immunoSEQ multiplex PCR; TCRdb stores in-frame clones only, minus some. The repertoire includes 43,000 or so clones, about 90% of them detected once, and 30% to 45% sits in the top ten. General study results and limits: All repertoire sampling was performed exclusively after the peak T cell response. Reportedly, nearly half of unique spike TCRs recognized epitopes outside B.1.351/B.1.1.7 mutations. Baseline seropositivity occurred in only six AZD1222 recipients. Spike-wide vaccine-associated CD4 TCRs dominated at 160-218 and 743-854.

Points on this clone: Its cognate antigen is unknown.

CDR1 SGHRS and CDR2 YFSETQ come from the germline V gene. V lost 0 bases and J 10 bases, leaving 14 bases between the germline ends. The CDR3 contains 14 residues. The receptor was isolated from an adult who received the AZD1222 COVID-19 vaccine. The material sequenced was peripheral blood, taken 28 days after the second AZD1222 dose. The V and J genes are TRBV5-1 and TRBJ2-1, with D tentatively TRBD2 (6 bases). This CDR3 is CASSLDGGPWEQFF. CDR3 DNA: TGCGCCAGCAGCTTGGACGGGGGTCCCTGGGAGCAGTTCTTC.